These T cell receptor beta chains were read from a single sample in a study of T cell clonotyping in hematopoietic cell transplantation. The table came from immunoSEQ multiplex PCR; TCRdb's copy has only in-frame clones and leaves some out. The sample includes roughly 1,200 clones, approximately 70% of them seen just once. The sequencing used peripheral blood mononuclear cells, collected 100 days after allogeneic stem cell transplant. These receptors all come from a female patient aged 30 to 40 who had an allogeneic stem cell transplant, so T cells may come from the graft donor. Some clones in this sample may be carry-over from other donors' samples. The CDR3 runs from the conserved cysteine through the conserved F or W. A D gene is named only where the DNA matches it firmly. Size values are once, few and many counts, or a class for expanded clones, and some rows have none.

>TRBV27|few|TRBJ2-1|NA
CASSLYHGQGQFF
TGTGCCAGCAGTTTATACCACGGGCAGGGGCAGTTCTTC
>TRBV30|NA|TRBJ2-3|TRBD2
CAWSVLAGGSTQYF
TGTGCCTGGAGTGTGCTAGCGGGGGGGTCTACGCAGTATTTT
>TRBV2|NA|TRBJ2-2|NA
CASSDSWNTGELFF
TGTGCCAGCTCGGACAGCTGGAACACCGGGGAGCTGTTTTTT
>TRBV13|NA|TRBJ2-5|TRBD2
CASSAAGLGRETQYF
TGTGCCAGCAGCGCCGCGGGACTAGGGAGGGAGACCCAGTACTTC
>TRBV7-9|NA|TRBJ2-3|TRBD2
CASSARLANTDTQYF
TGTGCCAGCAGCGCCCGACTAGCGAACACAGATACGCAGTATTTT
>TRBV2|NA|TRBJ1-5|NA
CASSDRQGSSNQPQHF
TGTGCCAGCAGTGATCGGCAGGGAAGCAGCAATCAGCCCCAGCATTTT
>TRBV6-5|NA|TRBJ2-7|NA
CASSRDTLSYEQYF
TGTGCCAGCAGTCGGGACACCCTCTCCTACGAGCAGTACTTC
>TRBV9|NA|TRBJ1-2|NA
CASSGSRANYGYTF
TGTGCCAGCAGTGGGTCCAGAGCTAACTATGGCTACACCTTC
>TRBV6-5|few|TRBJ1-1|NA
CASSWGSEAFF
TGTGCCAGCAGTTGGGGCAGTGAAGCTTTCTTT
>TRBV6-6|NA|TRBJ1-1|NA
CASSPTGMNTEAFF
TGTGCCAGCAGTCCGACAGGTATGAACACTGAAGCTTTCTTT
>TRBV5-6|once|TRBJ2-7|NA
CASSLWGIRYEQYF
TGTGCCAGCAGCTTGTGGGGGATTCGGTACGAGCAGTACTTC
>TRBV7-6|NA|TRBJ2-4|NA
CASSHDRGQGNIQYF
TGTGCCAGCAGTCACGACCGGGGCCAGGGGAACATTCAGTACTTC
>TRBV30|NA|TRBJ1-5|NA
CAWSVSVQPQHF
TGTGCCTGGAGTGTTTCGGTGCAGCCCCAGCATTTT
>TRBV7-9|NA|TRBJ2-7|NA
CASSPPSRRNLREQYF
TGTGCCAGCAGCCCACCCAGCAGGAGGAATTTGCGCGAGCAGTACTTC
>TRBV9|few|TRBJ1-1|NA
CASSGRTQNTEAFF
TGTGCCAGCAGCGGCCGGACGCAGAACACTGAAGCTTTCTTT
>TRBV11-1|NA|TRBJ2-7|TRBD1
CASSLPGTGTYEQYF
TGTGCCAGCAGCTTACCCGGGACAGGAACCTACGAGCAGTACTTC
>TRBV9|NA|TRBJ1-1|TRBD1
CASSVDRGPNTEAFF
TGTGCCAGCAGCGTCGACAGGGGGCCGAACACTGAAGCTTTCTTT
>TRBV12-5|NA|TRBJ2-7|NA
CASGSTGLSYEQYF
TGTGCTAGTGGTTCTACGGGACTCTCCTACGAGCAGTACTTC
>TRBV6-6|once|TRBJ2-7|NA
CASRPDSYEQYF
TGTGCCAGCAGACCGGATTCCTACGAGCAGTACTTC
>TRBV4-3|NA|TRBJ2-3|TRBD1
CASSQGQGTTDTQYF
TGCGCCAGCAGCCAAGGACAGGGTACCACAGATACGCAGTATTTT
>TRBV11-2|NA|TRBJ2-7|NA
CASSSNIYEQYF
TGTGCCAGCAGCTCTAACATCTACGAGCAGTACTTC
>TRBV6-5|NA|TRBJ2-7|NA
CATRTDPYEQYF
TGTGCCACCAGGACCGATCCCTACGAGCAGTACTTC
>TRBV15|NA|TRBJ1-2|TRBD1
CATSSPGQGRFNYGYTF
TGTGCCACCAGCAGCCCGGGACAGGGTCGATTTAACTATGGCTACACCTTC
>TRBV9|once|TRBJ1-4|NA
CASSVAGTNEKLFF
TGTGCCAGCAGCGTAGCGGGAACTAATGAAAAACTGTTTTTT
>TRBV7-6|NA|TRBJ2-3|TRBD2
CASSYSSGGTDTQYF
TGTGCCAGCAGCTATTCTAGCGGTGGCACAGATACGCAGTATTTT
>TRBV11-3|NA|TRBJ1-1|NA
CASSLSPGANTEAFF
TGTGCCAGCAGCTTATCGCCAGGAGCTAACACTGAAGCTTTCTTT
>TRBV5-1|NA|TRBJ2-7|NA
CASSPTRLDWDRTYEQYF
TGCGCCAGCAGCCCTACCCGACTAGACTGGGATCGGACCTACGAGCAGTACTTC
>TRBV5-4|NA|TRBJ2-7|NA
CASSEEGQPYEQYF
TGTGCCAGCAGCGAGGAAGGGCAGCCCTACGAGCAGTACTTC
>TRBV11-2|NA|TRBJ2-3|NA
CANGGRTDTQYF
TGTGCCAACGGGGGGCGCACAGATACGCAGTATTTT
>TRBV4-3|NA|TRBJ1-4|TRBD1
CASSQETGLGEKLFF
TGCGCCAGCAGCCAGGAGACAGGGTTAGGCGAAAAACTGTTTTTT
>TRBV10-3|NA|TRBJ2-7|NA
CAISGQDNAYEQYF
TGTGCCATCAGTGGACAGGACAACGCCTACGAGCAGTACTTC
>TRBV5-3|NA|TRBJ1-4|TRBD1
CARSWGDRDQTNEKLFF
TGTGCCAGAAGCTGGGGTGACAGGGACCAAACTAATGAAAAACTGTTTTTT
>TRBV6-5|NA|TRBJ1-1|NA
CASSLTGLLYTEAFF
TGTGCCAGCAGCCTGACGGGCCTTCTGTACACTGAAGCTTTCTTT
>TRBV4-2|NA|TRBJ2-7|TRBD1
CASSLPGTGTYEQYF
TGTGCCAGCAGCTTACCCGGGACAGGAACCTACGAGCAGTACTTC
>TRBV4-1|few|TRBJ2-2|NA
CASSRGGGELFF
TGCGCCAGCAGCCGGGGAGGCGGGGAGCTGTTTTTT
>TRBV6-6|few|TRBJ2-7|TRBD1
CASSLSGTGNEQYF
TGTGCCAGCAGTTTGTCCGGGACAGGGAACGAGCAGTACTTC
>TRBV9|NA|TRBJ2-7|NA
CASSADTSYEQYF
TGTGCCAGCAGCGCCGACACTTCCTACGAGCAGTACTTC
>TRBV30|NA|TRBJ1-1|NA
CAWSFGRNTEAFF
TGTGCCTGGAGTTTTGGCAGGAACACTGAAGCTTTCTTT
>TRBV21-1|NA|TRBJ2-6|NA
CASSAWKLQQSRANVLTF
TGTGCCAGCAGTGCATGGAAACTACAACAAAGTCGGGCCAACGTCCTGACTTTC
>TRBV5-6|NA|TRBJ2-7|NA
CASSGERSPYEQYF
TGTGCCAGCAGCGGTGAGAGGAGTCCCTACGAGCAGTACTTC
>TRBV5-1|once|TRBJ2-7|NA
CASSLVGGNYEQYF
TGCGCCAGCAGCTTGGTTGGAGGGAACTACGAGCAGTACTTC